These 22 T cell receptor beta chains share one sample of origin, sequenced in a study of blood T cell repertoires in COVID-19. Some clones are missing from TCRdb's copy, which holds only in-frame ones; the method was immunoSEQ multiplex PCR. The sample contains some 190,000 clones, about 81% of which appear only once. The sample comprised PBMCs or T cells enriched from blood (not recorded which). Source of these receptors: a woman between 25 and 40 years old who had recovered from COVID-19.

The chain recombines TRBV6-5 with TRBJ1-6, with 8 positions matching TRBD1. CDR1 and CDR2 (germline): MNHEY, SVGAGI. Trimming cost V 6 bases and J 9 bases; bases outside gene matches: 7. CDR3 length: 14 amino acids. The CDR3 nucleotides are TGTGCCAGCAGCCTCACAGGGGGAGGTTCACCCCTCCACTTT. Translating it yields CASSLTGGGSPLHF.

The chain uses TRBV9 and TRBJ1-1, with D hard to call. Germline V gene sequence: CDR1 SGDLS, CDR2 YYNGEE. With 3 bases removed from V and 1 base from J, the gap between germline ends came to 13 bases. The CDR3 runs 15 residues. CDR3 in amino acids: CASSAVVGPNTEAFF. For the CDR3, the DNA is TGTGCCAGCAGCGCCGTAGTTGGTCCGAACACTGAAGCTTTCTTT.

The chain combines TRBV5-1 with TRBJ1-4, with D perhaps TRBD1 (6 bases). The CDR3 runs to 15 residues. The germline gives CDR1 SGHRS, CDR2 YFSETQ. Trimming removed 0 bases at V and 8 bases at J, with 14 bases between. CDR3 sequence reads: CASSLAGGAGEKLFF. CDR3 DNA: TGCGCCAGCAGCTTGGCGGGGGGCGCGGGGGAAAAACTGTTTTTT.

The rearrangement links TRBV7-9 to TRBJ2-3; D may be TRBD2 (6 bases). The V end was cut by 3 bases, the J end by 1 base, with 8 bases between. There are 14 residues in the CDR3. Germline CDR1 and CDR2: SEHNR and FQNEAQ (reference sequence). CDR3 sequence (DNA): TGTGCCAGCAGCTTCAGCGGGCGCACAGATACGCAGTATTTT. Protein sequence: CASSFSGRTDTQYF.

The V and J genes are TRBV28 and TRBJ2-1; tentative D call: TRBD2 (5 bases). CDR1 and CDR2 (germline): MDHEN, SYDVKM. Trimming stripped 5 bases from V and 4 bases from J, with 12 bases between. CDR3 length: 14 residues. This chain's CDR3 is CASSPPEGYNEQFF. The CDR3 DNA is TGTGCCAGCAGTCCACCCGAGGGTTACAATGAGCAGTTCTTC.

The chain couples TRBV2 to TRBJ1-3; no reliable D call. From germline, CDR1 is SNHLY and CDR2 FYNNEI. The CDR3 consists of 15 residues. V was trimmed by 7 bases and J by 0 bases, leaving 13 bases between them. The CDR3 region is CASNSGRSSGNTIYF. In DNA, the CDR3 is TGTGCCAGCAACTCGGGGAGGAGCTCTGGAAACACCATATATTTT.

The rearrangement links TRBV15 to TRBJ1-4, with 7 bases matching TRBD1. CDR3 length equals 13 residues. Germline V gene lookup returns CDR1 LNHNV and CDR2 YYDKDF (reference sequence). Trimming at V came to 8 bases and at J to 7 bases, leaving 7 bases not matched to a gene. The CDR3 spells CATERTGIEKLFF. CDR3 nucleotide sequence: TGTGCCACCGAAAGGACAGGAATTGAAAAACTGTTTTTT. The full variable domain, in which reference TRBV15 and TRBJ1-4 provide the parts outside the CDR3, is DAMVIQNPRYQVTQFGKPVTLSCSQTLNHNVMYWYQQKSSQAPKLLFHYYDKDFNNEADTPDNFQSRRPNTSFCFLDIRSPGLGDTAMYLCATERTGIEKLFFGSGTQLSVL.

The V gene is TRBV2, the J gene TRBJ2-5; 14 nucleotides line up with TRBD2. Germline loops: CDR1 SNHLY, CDR2 FYNNEI. The V segment lost 7 bases and the J segment 4 bases; nucleotides outside the gene matches: 2. The CDR3 length is 14 residues. The DNA of the CDR3 is TGTGCCAGCAATGGACTAGCGGGAGGAGAGACCCAGTACTTC. It is translated as CASNGLAGGETQYF.

The gene calls are TRBV7-9 and TRBJ1-1; D unresolved. This CDR3 spans 11 amino acids. The germline CDR1 and CDR2 sequences are SEHNR and FQNEAQ (reference sequence). V was trimmed by 4 bases and J by 11 bases, leaving 11 bases between them. CDR3 bases: TGTGCCAGCAGCTCCCCTCAGGTGGCTTTCTTT. Translating it yields CASSSPQVAFF.

The gene calls are TRBV11-2 and TRBJ1-6; unclear D gene. The ends were cut back, 4 bases at V and 8 bases at J, with 15 bases in the middle. The V gene's germline CDR1 is SGHAT and CDR2 FQNNGV. The CDR3 runs to 15 residues. This CDR3 is CASSSSVESHSPLHF. The CDR3 DNA reads TGTGCCAGCAGCTCCAGTGTGGAGTCTCATTCACCCCTCCACTTT.

The chain has TRBV18 and TRBJ1-1; 7 bases are a match to TRBD1. The length of the CDR3 is 15 residues. Looked up from germline, CDR1 is KGHSH and CDR2 is LQKENI. Trimming at V came to 6 bases and at J to 0 bases, leaving 7 bases not matched to a gene. CDR3: CASSRNRGVNTEAFF. The CDR3 bases are TGTGCCAGCTCCCGTAACAGGGGAGTGAACACTGAAGCTTTCTTT.

The chain uses TRBV3-1 (or the pseudogene TRBV3-2) and TRBJ1-1; D is unclear. Germline lookup yields CDR1 LGHDT and CDR2 YNNKEL (reference sequence). CDR3 length: 15 amino acids. V was cut by 3 bases and J by 1 base, with 12 bases left in between. The CDR3 is CASSQVPPGNTEAFF. In DNA, the CDR3 is TGTGCCAGCAGCCAGGTCCCACCGGGGAACACTGAAGCTTTCTTT.

The chain joins TRBV4-2 to TRBJ1-6; tentative D call: TRBD1 (5 bases). CDR3 length: 13 residues. The V gene's germline CDR1 is LGHNA and CDR2 YNFKEQ. The V and J ends lost 4 bases and 9 bases respectively, with 10 bases between them. CDR3: CASSRGQGSPLHF. The DNA of the CDR3 is TGTGCCAGCAGCCGGGGTCAGGGTTCACCCCTCCACTTT.

The rearrangement links TRBV9 to TRBJ2-3; D uncertain. The CDR3 covers 15 residues. Germline V CDR1 and CDR2: SGDLS, YYNGEE. Trimming stripped 0 bases from V and 4 bases from J, with 12 bases between. This chain's CDR3 is CASSVVSSIPDTQYF. As DNA, the CDR3 is TGTGCCAGCAGCGTAGTTTCAAGCATCCCAGATACGCAGTATTTT.

The CDR3 loop is CASSLQGARDTEAFF. In DNA, the CDR3 is TGTGCCAGCAGCCTCCAGGGGGCAAGGGACACTGAAGCTTTCTTT. The gene calls are TRBV5-5 and TRBJ1-1; 8 bases are a match to TRBD1. The length of the CDR3 is 15 residues. V lost 4 bases to trimming and J lost 3 bases; unmatched junction nucleotides: 8. Germline CDR1 and CDR2: SGHKS and YYEKEE (reference sequence). Full variable domain (missing parts from reference TRBV5-5 and TRBJ1-1): DAGVTQSPTHLIKTRGQQVTLRCSPISGHKSVSWYQQVLGQGPQFIFQYYEKEERGRGNFPDRFSARQFPNYSSELNVNALLLGDSALYLCASSLQGARDTEAFFGQGTRLTVV.

This chain uses TRBV28 with TRBJ1-2; 7 positions match TRBD1. The CDR3 spans 14 residues. With V trimmed by 5 bases and J by 8 bases, 11 bases remained unmatched. The germline V gene encodes CDR1 MDHEN and CDR2 SYDVKM. In DNA, the CDR3 is TGTGCCAGCAGTCCCATTGACAGGGAATGGGGCTACACCTTC. This translates into CASSPIDREWGYTF.

There are a few counts of this clone. This chain joins TRBV28 and TRBJ1-2, with TRBD1 as a possible D gene (5 bases). From germline, CDR1 is MDHEN and CDR2 SYDVKM. The CDR3 length is 15 residues. Deletions cut 3 bases from V and 1 base from J, with 12 bases between. CDR3 DNA sequence: TGTGCCAGCAGTTTCGGGGGAATTCGTAACTATGGCTACACCTTC. Amino acids: CASSFGGIRNYGYTF.

This chain connects TRBV5-4 to TRBJ1-1; D remains ambiguous. There are 13 residues in the CDR3. The V gene lost 2 bases and the J gene lost 1 base, with 6 bases spanning the gap. Germline assignment: CDR1 SGHNT and CDR2 YYREEE (reference sequence). The CDR3 DNA reads TGTGCCAGCAGCTTTCCAGAGAACACTGAAGCTTTCTTT. It translates to CASSFPENTEAFF. The entire variable domain, with the rest obtained from reference TRBV5-4 and TRBJ1-1, is as follows: ETGVTQSPTHLIKTRGQQVTLRCSSQSGHNTVSWYQQALGQGPQFIFQYYREEENGRGNFPPRFSGLQFPNYSSELNVNALELDDSALYLCASSFPENTEAFFGQGTRLTVV.

V gene TRBV7-8 combines with J gene TRBJ1-5; the match to TRBD1 covers 9 bases. Germline V gene lookup returns CDR1 SGHVS and CDR2 FQNEAQ. This CDR3 comprises 17 residues. V dropped 1 base and J dropped 5; count of bases not matched to a gene: 9. The CDR3 region has the DNA TGTGCCAGCAGCTTAGACTTCCGGACAGGGGCCTATCAGCCCCAGCATTTT. This translates into CASSLDFRTGAYQPQHF.

This rearrangement joins TRBV28 to TRBJ1-2, with D maybe TRBD1 (5 bases). The germline V and J ends were trimmed by 4 bases and 3 bases, with 18 bases remaining between them. Germline CDR1 and CDR2: MDHEN and SYDVKM. The CDR3 is 16 residues long. The CDR3 here is CASSSQPGTRDYGYTF. CDR3 nucleotides: TGTGCCAGCAGTTCCCAACCCGGGACTAGGGACTATGGCTACACCTTC.

This clone showed up just once. The CDR3 DNA reads as TGTGCCAGTAGTACTAACAGGGCAGGGAATTACTATGGCTACACCTTC. Encoded protein: CASSTNRAGNYYGYTF. The chain employs TRBV19 and TRBJ1-2; the D gene is possibly TRBD1 (6 bases). The CDR3 runs 16 residues. V lost 4 bases and J 3 bases, leaving 18 bases between the germline ends. Per germline, CDR1 LNHDA and CDR2 SQIVND (reference sequence). The variable domain in full, completed from reference TRBV19 and TRBJ1-2, reads DGGITQSPKYLFRKEGQNVTLSCEQNLNHDAMYWYRQDPGQGLRLIYYSQIVNDFQKGDIAEGYSVSREKKESFPLTVTSAQKNPTAFYLCASSTNRAGNYYGYTFGSGTRLTVV.

This chain links TRBV11-2 with TRBJ1-1; 8 nucleotides align to TRBD1. The length of the CDR3 is 14 residues. CDR1 and CDR2 from the germline V gene are SGHAT and FQNNGV. V was pared by 6 bases and J by 7 bases, with 10 bases of the junction left unmatched. CDR3 region: CASSYSGQGGEAFF. Here the CDR3 DNA reads TGTGCCAGCAGTTATAGCGGACAGGGAGGTGAAGCTTTCTTT.